Listed below are T cell receptor beta chains from one sample, sequenced in a study of T-cell reconstitution after alpha-beta-depleted transplantation in children. TCRdb passed the PCR reads through MiXCR, listing each CDR3 protein once. The table includes about 400,000 distinct CDR3 sequences, roughly 15% detected once. Sequencing was performed on PBMCs, taken from the stem cell graft. These receptors came from a human donor who donated a stem cell graft to a child with Fanconi anemia. CDR3s include the opening cysteine and the closing phenylalanine or tryptophan. The D gene is left open where the match is weak. Clone size appears in some rows only: once, few, many, or a class for an expanded clone.

TRBJ1-5	TRBV15	-	-	TGTGCCACCAGCAGAGACGTGGGGGGCTATCAGCCCCAGCATTTT	CATSRDVGGYQPQHF
TRBJ1-6	TRBV11-2	few	-	TGTGCCAGCAGCTCCAGAACTGCTTCACCCCTCCACTTT	CASSSRTASPLHF
TRBJ2-1	TRBV27	-	TRBD2	TGTGCCAGCAGTCTACTGGGACTAGCGGGGCAAGAGCAGTTCTTC	CASSLLGLAGQEQFF
TRBJ2-1	TRBV5-1	-	-	TGCGCCAGCAGAAGGAGTGAATTAATGGGTGAGCAGTTCTTC	CASRRSELMGEQFF
TRBJ2-1	TRBV27	many	-	TGTGCCAGCAGGAATTGGGGTAATGAGCAGTTCTTC	CASRNWGNEQFF
TRBJ1-2	TRBV7-2	few	-	TGTGCCAGCAGCGACGTACGCTATGGCTACACCTTC	CASSDVRYGYTF
TRBJ2-2	TRBV5-1	many	-	TGCGCCAGCAGCTTCGGCCAGGGATTCACCGGGGAGCTGTTTTTT	CASSFGQGFTGELFF
TRBJ1-2	TRBV19	-	TRBD1	TGTGCCAGTAGTATTCGACAGGGGAAAGGTAATGGCTACACCTTC	CASSIRQGKGNGYTF
TRBJ2-2	TRBV12-3/TRBV12-4	few	TRBD1	TGTGCCATCCAACCCGCACAGGGGTTGGCCGGGGAGCTGTTTTTT	CAIQPAQGLAGELFF
TRBJ2-1	TRBV9	many	-	TGTGCCAGCAGCGTAGAACTTCTCTCAAATGAGCAGTTCTTC	CASSVELLSNEQFF
TRBJ1-1	TRBV5-1	many	-	TGCGCCAGCAGCTCTGGGGGAGTTGAAGCTTTCTTT	CASSSGGVEAFF
TRBJ2-4	TRBV5-8	-	TRBD1	TGTGCCAGCAGCTCCGGGACAGGGGGACTGGGGGGAAACATTCAGTACTTC	CASSSGTGGLGGNIQYF
TRBJ2-2	TRBV11-2	many	-	TGTGCCAGCAGCTTCCAGGGAAACACCGGGGAGCTGTTTTTT	CASSFQGNTGELFF
TRBJ2-1	TRBV5-1	many	-	TGCGCCAGCAGCTTCGTGGGGACCTCCTACAATGAGCAGTTCTTC	CASSFVGTSYNEQFF
TRBJ1-4	TRBV5-5	many	-	TGTGCCAGCAGCTTGTTGGGTGAAAAACTGTTTTTT	CASSLLGEKLFF
TRBJ2-1	TRBV12-3/TRBV12-4	many	-	TGTGCCAGCAGTTCTCGGGCTAGTACCCATGAGCAGTTCTTC	CASSSRASTHEQFF
TRBJ2-7	TRBV20-1	few	-	TGCAGTCCCCTCGACGGATTCTCCAACGAGCAGTACTTC	CSPLDGFSNEQYF